The 18 T cell receptor beta chains listed next were all sequenced from one sample in a study of CXCR3-negative and CXCR3-positive naive CD8 T cells (dated by TCRdb to between 2018 and 2020). The paper as a whole reports these results and caveats: Compared with CXCR3-negative naive cells, CXCR3-positive naive cells had TRB CDR3s with higher hydrophobicity (lower Kidera factor 4), lower energy, and higher strength and volume indices.

The antigens these receptors bind are not known. Sequenced using a NextSeq 550. The Human TCR Profiling Kit (MiLaboratory) was used to prepare UMI-labeled 5' RACE TRB cDNA libraries. Each CDR3 protein sequence appears as one entry after TCRdb reprocessed the reads, and no DNA is included. The data table for this sample lists around 50,000 distinct CDR3 sequences. Clones ranked in the top ten supply approximately 0.56% of the sample. Source material: naive CXCR3+ CD8+ T cells from blood. The cell subset or site label corresponds to: CD45RO-CCR7+CD27+CD95- naive CD8+ T cells expressing CXCR3 (TNR3+). These receptors were collected from a human donor in good health. Some clones in this sample may be carry-over from other donors' samples.

V is TRBV14 and J is TRBJ1-1; there is no DNA to check the TCRdb D call of TRBD1. Germline-derived CDR1 and CDR2 are SGHDN and FVKESK. The CDR3 has 16 amino acids. The CDR3 sequence: CASSQLGEGSHTEAFF.

The rearrangement joins TRBV7-2 to TRBJ2-3; no DNA is available, so the TRBD1 call from TCRdb remains unchecked. This CDR3 region has 16 residues. The germline gives CDR1 SGHTA, CDR2 FQGNSA. CDR3 protein: CASSRDRDRSTDTQYF.

V usage is TRBV11-3 and J usage is TRBJ2-7; TCRdb's D gene call, TRBD1, goes unchecked for lack of DNA. Germline lookup yields CDR1 SGHNT and CDR2 YENEEA. This CDR3 has 13 amino acids. CDR3 loop: CASSPGSLGEQYF.

V usage is TRBV28 and J usage is TRBJ2-2; as DNA is missing, the TRBD1 call by TCRdb cannot be tested. The CDR3 has 16 amino acids. In germline, CDR1 is MDHEN, CDR2 SYDVKM. CDR3 sequence reads: CASSSYGQGNTGELFF.

V is TRBV6-2 or TRBV6-3 and J is TRBJ2-7; checking the TCRdb D call of TRBD1 is not possible without DNA. The CDR3 length is 13 residues. Germline V gene lookup returns CDR1 MNHEY and CDR2 SVGEGT. The CDR3 spells CASSQFGAIEQYF.

The chain recombines TRBV29-1 with TRBJ2-7; without DNA, the TCRdb call of TRBD1 cannot be checked. Germline CDR1 and CDR2: SQVTM and ANQGSEA. There are 17 residues in the CDR3. The CDR3 loop is CSVGGRHTGGLTYEQYF.

The chain recombines TRBV7-9 with TRBJ2-4; as DNA is missing, the TRBD2 call by TCRdb cannot be tested. CDR1 SEHNR and CDR2 FQNEAQ come from the germline V gene (reference sequence). The CDR3 is 15 amino acids. CDR3 residues: CASSEALSKQNIQYF.

The CDR3 is CASRGAGSYQETQYF. The V gene is TRBV7-9, the J gene TRBJ2-5; the TRBD1 assignment by TCRdb is unverifiable without DNA. Germline lookup yields CDR1 SEHNR and CDR2 FQNEAQ (reference sequence). This CDR3 has 15 residues.

V usage is TRBV4-3 and J usage is TRBJ1-1; there is no DNA to check the TCRdb D call of TRBD1. The germline gives CDR1 LGHNA, CDR2 YSLEER. The CDR3 sequence is 20 residues long. CDR3 loop: CASSQGARLRDEVLDTEAFF.

This chain uses TRBV7-9 with TRBJ1-1; TCRdb reports TRBD1, a call that lacks DNA to check it against. The germline V gene encodes CDR1 SEHNR and CDR2 FQNEAQ (reference sequence). The CDR3 is 15 amino acids. This CDR3 reads CASSRGTGGNTEAFF.

The chain combines TRBV28 with TRBJ1-1. CDR3 size: 15 residues. Germline CDR1 MDHEN, CDR2 SYDVKM. CDR3 loop: CASSSLFSSNTEAFF.

This sequence joins TRBV2 and TRBJ2-5; TCRdb's assignment of TRBD2 cannot be checked, as there is no DNA. The CDR3 is 15 residues long. From germline, CDR1 is SNHLY and CDR2 FYNNEI. The chain's CDR3 is CASSPSGGVLETQYF.

The chain employs TRBV3-1 and TRBJ2-3; TCRdb designates TRBD1, a call that cannot be tested without DNA. The length of the CDR3 is 17 residues. Germline CDR1 LGHDT, CDR2 YNNKEL (reference sequence). CDR3 sequence reads: CASSPHARQASTDTQYF.

This rearrangement joins TRBV7-9 to TRBJ1-4; with no DNA, the TCRdb D assignment of TRBD1 cannot be verified. This CDR3 is built from 15 residues. Germline V gives CDR1 SEHNR, CDR2 FQNEAQ (reference sequence). The CDR3 sequence is CASSFSGFENEKLFF.

The V call is TRBV6-2 or TRBV6-3, the J call TRBJ2-7; TCRdb's assignment of TRBD1 cannot be checked, as there is no DNA. Germline CDR1 is MNHEY and CDR2 is SVGEGT. The CDR3 consists of 12 residues. CDR3 sequence reads: CASRDRGGEQYF.

V and J are TRBV29-1 and TRBJ1-4; the TRBD1 assignment by TCRdb is unverifiable without DNA. The germline V gene encodes CDR1 SQVTM and CDR2 ANQGSEA. CDR3 length: 15 amino acids. This CDR3 is CSVEDREATNEKLFF.

The genes are TRBV5-5 and TRBJ2-3; the D call of TRBD2 rests on TCRdb alone, since no DNA is present to check it. Germline V lookup: CDR1 SGHKS, CDR2 YYEKEE (reference sequence). The length of the CDR3 is 15 residues. The CDR3 spells CASSLSQGPADTQYF.

The CDR3 is CSARDAGGREQYF. J is TRBJ2-7 and V is TRBV20-1; TCRdb's D call, TRBD2, is unchecked because there is no DNA. The germline V gene encodes CDR1 DFQATT and CDR2 SNEGSKA (reference sequence). The CDR3 length is 13 residues.